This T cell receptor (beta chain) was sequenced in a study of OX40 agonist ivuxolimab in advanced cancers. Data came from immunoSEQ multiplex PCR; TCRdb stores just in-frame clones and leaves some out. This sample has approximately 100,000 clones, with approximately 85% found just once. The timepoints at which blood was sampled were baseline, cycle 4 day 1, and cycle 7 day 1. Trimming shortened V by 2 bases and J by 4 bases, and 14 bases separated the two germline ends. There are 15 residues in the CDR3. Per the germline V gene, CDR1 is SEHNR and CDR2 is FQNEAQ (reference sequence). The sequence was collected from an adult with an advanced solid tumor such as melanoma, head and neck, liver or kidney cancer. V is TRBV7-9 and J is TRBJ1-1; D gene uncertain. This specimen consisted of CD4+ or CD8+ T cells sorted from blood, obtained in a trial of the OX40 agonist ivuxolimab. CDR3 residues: CASSLWVVPSTEAFF. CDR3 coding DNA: TGTGCCAGCAGCTTATGGGTGGTACCTTCCACTGAAGCTTTCTTT.